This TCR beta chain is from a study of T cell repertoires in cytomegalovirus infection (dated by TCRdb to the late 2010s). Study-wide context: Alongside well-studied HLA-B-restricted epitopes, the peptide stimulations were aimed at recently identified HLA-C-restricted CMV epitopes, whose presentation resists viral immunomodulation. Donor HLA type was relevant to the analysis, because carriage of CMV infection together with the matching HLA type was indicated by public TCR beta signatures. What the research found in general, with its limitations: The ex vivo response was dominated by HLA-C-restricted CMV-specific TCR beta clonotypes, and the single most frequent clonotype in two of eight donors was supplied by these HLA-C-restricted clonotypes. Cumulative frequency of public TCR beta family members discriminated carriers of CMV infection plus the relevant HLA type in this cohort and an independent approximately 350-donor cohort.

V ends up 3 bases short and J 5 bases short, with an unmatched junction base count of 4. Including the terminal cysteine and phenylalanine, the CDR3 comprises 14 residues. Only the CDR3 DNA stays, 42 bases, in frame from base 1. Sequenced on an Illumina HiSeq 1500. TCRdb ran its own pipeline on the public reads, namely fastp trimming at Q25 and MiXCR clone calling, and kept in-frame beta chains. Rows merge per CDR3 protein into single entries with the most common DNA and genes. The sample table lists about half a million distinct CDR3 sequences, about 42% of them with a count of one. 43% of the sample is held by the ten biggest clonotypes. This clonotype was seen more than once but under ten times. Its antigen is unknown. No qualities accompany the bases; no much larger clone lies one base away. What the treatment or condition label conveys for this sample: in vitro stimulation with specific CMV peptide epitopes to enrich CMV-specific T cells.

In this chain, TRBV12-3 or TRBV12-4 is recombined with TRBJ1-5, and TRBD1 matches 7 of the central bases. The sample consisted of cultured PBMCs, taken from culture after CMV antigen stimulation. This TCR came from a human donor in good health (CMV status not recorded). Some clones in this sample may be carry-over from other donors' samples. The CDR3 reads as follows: CASSFDREDQPQHF. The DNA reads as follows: TGTGCCAGCAGTTTCGACAGGGAGGATCAGCCCCAGCATTTT.